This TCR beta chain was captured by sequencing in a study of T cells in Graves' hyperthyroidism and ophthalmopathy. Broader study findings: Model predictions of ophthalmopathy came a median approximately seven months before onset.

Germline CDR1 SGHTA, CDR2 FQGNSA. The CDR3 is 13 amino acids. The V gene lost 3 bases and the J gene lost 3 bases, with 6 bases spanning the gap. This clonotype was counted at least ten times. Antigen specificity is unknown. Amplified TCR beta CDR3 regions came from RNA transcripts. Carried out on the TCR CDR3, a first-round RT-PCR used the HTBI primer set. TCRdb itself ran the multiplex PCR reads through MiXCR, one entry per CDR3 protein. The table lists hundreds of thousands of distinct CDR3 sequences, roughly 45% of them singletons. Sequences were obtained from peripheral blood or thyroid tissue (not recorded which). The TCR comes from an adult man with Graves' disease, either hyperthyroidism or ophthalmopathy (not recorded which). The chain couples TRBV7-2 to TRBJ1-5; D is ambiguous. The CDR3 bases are TGTGCCAGCAGCTTTAACCCCAATCAGCCCCAGCATTTT. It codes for CASSFNPNQPQHF. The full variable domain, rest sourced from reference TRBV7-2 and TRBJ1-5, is GAGVSQSPSNKVTEKGKDVELRCDPISGHTALYWYRQSLGQGLEFLIYFQGNSAPDKSGLPSDRFSAERTGGSVSTLTIQRTQQEDSAVYLCASSFNPNQPQHFGDGTRLSIL.